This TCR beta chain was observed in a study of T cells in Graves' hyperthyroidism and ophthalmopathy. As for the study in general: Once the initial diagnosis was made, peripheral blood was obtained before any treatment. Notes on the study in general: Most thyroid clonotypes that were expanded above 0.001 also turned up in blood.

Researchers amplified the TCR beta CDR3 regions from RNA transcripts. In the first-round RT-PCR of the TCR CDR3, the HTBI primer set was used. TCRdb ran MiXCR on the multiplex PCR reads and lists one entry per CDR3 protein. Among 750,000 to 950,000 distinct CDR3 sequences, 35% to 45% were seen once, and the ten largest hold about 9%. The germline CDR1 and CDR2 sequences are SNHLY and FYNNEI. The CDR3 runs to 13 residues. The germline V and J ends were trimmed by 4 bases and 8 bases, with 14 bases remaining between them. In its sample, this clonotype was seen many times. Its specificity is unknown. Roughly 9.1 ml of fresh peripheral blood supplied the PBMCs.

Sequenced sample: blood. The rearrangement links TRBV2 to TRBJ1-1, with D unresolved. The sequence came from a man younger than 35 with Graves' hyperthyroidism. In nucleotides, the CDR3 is TGTGCCAGCAGTGTCACCAGCAGCCTAGAAGCTTTCTTT. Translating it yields CASSVTSSLEAFF. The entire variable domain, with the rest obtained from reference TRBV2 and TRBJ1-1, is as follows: EPEVTQTPSHQVTQMGQEVILRCVPISNHLYFYWYRQILGQKVEFLVSFYNNEISEKSEIFDDQFSVERPDGSNFTLKIRSTKLEDSAMYFCASSVTSSLEAFFGQGTRLTVV.